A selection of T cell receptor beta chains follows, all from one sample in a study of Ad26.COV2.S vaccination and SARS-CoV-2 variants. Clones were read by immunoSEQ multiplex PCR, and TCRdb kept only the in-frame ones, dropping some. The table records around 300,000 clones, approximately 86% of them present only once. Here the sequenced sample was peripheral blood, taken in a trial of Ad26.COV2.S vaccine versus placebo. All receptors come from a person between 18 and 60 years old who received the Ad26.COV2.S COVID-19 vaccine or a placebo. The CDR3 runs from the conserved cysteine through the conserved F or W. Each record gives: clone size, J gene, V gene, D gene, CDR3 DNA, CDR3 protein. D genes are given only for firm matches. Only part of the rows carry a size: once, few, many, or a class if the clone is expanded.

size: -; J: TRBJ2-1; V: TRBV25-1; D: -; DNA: TGTGCCAGCAGTGAAAGCGGCGGCTACAATGAGCAGTTCTTC; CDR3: CASSESGGYNEQFF
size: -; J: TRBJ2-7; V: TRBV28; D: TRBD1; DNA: TGTGCCAGCAGTGACAGGGAATACGAGCAGTACTTC; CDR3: CASSDREYEQYF
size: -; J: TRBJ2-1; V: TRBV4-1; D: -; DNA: TGCGCCAGCAGCCAGACGACGGAAAGCTCCTACAATGAGCAGTTCTTC; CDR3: CASSQTTESSYNEQFF
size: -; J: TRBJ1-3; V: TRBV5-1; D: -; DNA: TGCGCCAGCAGCTTGGGGCAGACAGGCCTCTCTGGAAACACCATATATTTT; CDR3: CASSLGQTGLSGNTIYF
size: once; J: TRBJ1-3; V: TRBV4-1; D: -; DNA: TGCGCCAGCAGCCAAGTCGGACGGCGGAGGAGCTCTGGAAACACCATATATTTT; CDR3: CASSQVGRRRSSGNTIYF
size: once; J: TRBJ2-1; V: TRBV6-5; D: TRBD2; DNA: TGTGCCAGCAGTTACCCCGGACTAGCGGATTACAATGAGCAGTTCTTC; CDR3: CASSYPGLADYNEQFF
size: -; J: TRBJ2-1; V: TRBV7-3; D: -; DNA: TGTGCCAGCAGCTTAGTGGGGGGACGCTCGGCCGGTGAGCAGTTCTTC; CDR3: CASSLVGGRSAGEQFF
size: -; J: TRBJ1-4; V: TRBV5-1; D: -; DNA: TGCGCCAGCAGCAGAGACTCAACTAATGAAAAACTGTTTTTT; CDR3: CASSRDSTNEKLFF
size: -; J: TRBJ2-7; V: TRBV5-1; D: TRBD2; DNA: TGCGCCAGCAGCTTGGGAGCGGGGTCCTACGAGCAGTACTTC; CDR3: CASSLGAGSYEQYF
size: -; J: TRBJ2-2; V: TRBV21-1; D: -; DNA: TGTGCCAGCAGCAAGGCCCCGGGAGGCACCGGGGAGCTGTTTTTT; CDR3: CASSKAPGGTGELFF
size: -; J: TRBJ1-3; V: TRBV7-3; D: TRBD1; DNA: TGTGCCAGCAGCTTGAGGACAGGGGGACACACCATATATTTT; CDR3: CASSLRTGGHTIYF
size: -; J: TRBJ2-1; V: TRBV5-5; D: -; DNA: TGTGCCAGCAGCTTGAGGCCAGGCTCCTACAATGAGCAGTTCTTC; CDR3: CASSLRPGSYNEQFF
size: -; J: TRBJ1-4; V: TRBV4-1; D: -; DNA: TGCGCCAGCAGCCCCCAGGGGACAACTAATGAAAAACTGTTTTTT; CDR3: CASSPQGTTNEKLFF
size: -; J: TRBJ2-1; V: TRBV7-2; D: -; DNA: TGTGCCAGCAGCTTCCCTCCCGGCTCCTACAATGAGCAGTTCTTC; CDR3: CASSFPPGSYNEQFF
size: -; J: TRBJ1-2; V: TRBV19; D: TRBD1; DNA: TGTGCCAGTAGTATGGGGACAGCTAACTATGGCTACACCTTC; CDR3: CASSMGTANYGYTF
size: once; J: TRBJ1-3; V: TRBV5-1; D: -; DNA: TGCGCCAGCAGCTCCAGGCCCGACTCTGGAAACACCATATATTTT; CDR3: CASSSRPDSGNTIYF
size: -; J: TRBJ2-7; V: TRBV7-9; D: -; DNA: TGTGCCAGCAGTTCAGGGGTCGGGGAGCAGTACTTC; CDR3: CASSSGVGEQYF
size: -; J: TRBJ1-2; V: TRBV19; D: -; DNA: TGTGCCAGTAGGGATATGGACAGCTTCTATGGCTACACCTTC; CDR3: CASRDMDSFYGYTF
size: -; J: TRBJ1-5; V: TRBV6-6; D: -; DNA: TGTGCCAGCAGTTACTCTCAAACTGCCAATCAGCCCCAGCATTTT; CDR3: CASSYSQTANQPQHF
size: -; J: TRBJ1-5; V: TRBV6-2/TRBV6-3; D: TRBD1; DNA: TGTGCCAGCAGTACTCCGGACAGGATAAATCAGCCCCAGCATTTT; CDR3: CASSTPDRINQPQHF
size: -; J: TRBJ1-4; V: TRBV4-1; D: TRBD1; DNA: TGCGCCAGCAGCCAACAAGACAGGGTGAACGAAAAACTGTTTTTT; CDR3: CASSQQDRVNEKLFF
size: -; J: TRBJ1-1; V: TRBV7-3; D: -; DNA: TGTGCCAGCAGCCCTAGCCCAGGGACGGGTACTGAAGCTTTCTTT; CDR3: CASSPSPGTGTEAFF
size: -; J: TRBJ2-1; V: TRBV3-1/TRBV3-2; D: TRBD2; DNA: TGTGCCAGCAGCGCTGGACTAGCGAGGGATCAGTTCTTC; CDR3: CASSAGLARDQFF
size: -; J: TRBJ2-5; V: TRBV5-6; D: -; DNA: TGTGCCAGCAGCTTGAGCGAGACCCAGTACTTC; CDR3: CASSLSETQYF
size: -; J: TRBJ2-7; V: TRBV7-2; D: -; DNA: TGTGCCAGCAGCTCTCCCGGGACTGGCTACGAGCAGTACTTC; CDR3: CASSSPGTGYEQYF
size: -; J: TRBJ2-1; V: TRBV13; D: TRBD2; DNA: TGTGCCAGCAGCTTACCCTTACTAAGCGGGGGTGGGGATGAGCAGTTCTTC; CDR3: CASSLPLLSGGGDEQFF
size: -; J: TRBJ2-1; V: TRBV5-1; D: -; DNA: TGCGCCAGCAGCTATACAGGGCATGAGCAGTTCTTC; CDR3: CASSYTGHEQFF
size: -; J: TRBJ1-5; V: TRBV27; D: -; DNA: TGTGCCAGCAGTTTTGACAGTCGAGTAGCCCAGCATTTT; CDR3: CASSFDSRVAQHF
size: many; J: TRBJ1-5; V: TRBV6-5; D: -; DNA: TGTGCCAGCACCCCCGGCCGTGACCAGCCCCAGCATTTT; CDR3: CASTPGRDQPQHF
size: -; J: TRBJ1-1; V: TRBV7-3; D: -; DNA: TGTGCCAGCAGCTTACGAGGGGTCGGTCACACTGAAGCTTTCTTT; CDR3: CASSLRGVGHTEAFF
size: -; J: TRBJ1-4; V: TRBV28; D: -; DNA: TGTGCCAGCAGTCCGGGACAAAATAATGAAAAACTGTTTTTT; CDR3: CASSPGQNNEKLFF
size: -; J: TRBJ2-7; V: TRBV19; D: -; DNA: TGTGCCAGTAGCAGGGGTCTAGGGGCCTACGAGCAGTACTTC; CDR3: CASSRGLGAYEQYF
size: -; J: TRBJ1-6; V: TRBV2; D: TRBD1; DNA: TGTGCCAGCAGTGAGGGAGGGGGCCCAATCCATTTTAATTCACCCCTCCACTTT; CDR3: CASSEGGGPIHFNSPLHF
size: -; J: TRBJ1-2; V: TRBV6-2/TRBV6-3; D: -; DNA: TGTGCCAGCAGTTACCCGGGACTGTTCTATGGCTACACCTTC; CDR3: CASSYPGLFYGYTF
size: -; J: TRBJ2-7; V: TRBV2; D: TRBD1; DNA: TGTGCGAGGGCAGGGGGCTCCTACGAGCAGTACTTC; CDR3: CARAGGSYEQYF
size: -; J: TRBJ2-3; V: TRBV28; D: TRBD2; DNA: TGTGCCAGCAGTTTAGGACTACGACTAGCGGGAGGTACGGATACGCAGTATTTT; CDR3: CASSLGLRLAGGTDTQYF
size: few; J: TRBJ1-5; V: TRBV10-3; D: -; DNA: TGTGCCATCAGTGACCGGGACGCGGAGGGTCAGCCCCAGCATTTT; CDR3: CAISDRDAEGQPQHF
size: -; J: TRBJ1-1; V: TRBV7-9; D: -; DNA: TGTGCCAGCAGCACCTCGGACGGGCTGAACACTGAAGCTTTCTTT; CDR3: CASSTSDGLNTEAFF
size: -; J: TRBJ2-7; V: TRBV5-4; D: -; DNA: TGTGCCAGCAGCTTGGGAGCCTACGAGCAGTACTTC; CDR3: CASSLGAYEQYF
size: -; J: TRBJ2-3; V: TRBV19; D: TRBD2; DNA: TGTGCCAGGATGGGGACTAGCGGGAGGGCTAGGGATACGCAGTATTTT; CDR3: CARMGTSGRARDTQYF
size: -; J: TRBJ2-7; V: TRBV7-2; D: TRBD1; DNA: TGTGCCAGCAGCTACACAGGGGTCGAGCAGTACTTC; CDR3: CASSYTGVEQYF
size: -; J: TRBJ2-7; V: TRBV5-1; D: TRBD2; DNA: TGCGCCAGCAGCTCCTGGACTAGCGGGGGGGCAGTAACCGAGCAGTACTTC; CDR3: CASSSWTSGGAVTEQYF
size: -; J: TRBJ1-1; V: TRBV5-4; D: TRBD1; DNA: TGTGCCAGCAGGGAAGGACAGGGGAACACTGAAGCTTTCTTT; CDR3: CASREGQGNTEAFF
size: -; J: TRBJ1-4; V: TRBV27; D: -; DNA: TGTGCCAGCAGGAGGGGCACTTTTGAAAAACTGTTTTTT; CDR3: CASRRGTFEKLFF
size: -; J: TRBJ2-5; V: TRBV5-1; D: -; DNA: TGCGCCAGCAGCTTACAGGGTTCCGAGACCCAGTACTTC; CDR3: CASSLQGSETQYF
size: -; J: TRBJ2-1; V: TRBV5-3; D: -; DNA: TGTGCCAGAAGCTTGATTGTCAGGGTTTCCTACAATGAGCAGTTCTTC; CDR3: CARSLIVRVSYNEQFF